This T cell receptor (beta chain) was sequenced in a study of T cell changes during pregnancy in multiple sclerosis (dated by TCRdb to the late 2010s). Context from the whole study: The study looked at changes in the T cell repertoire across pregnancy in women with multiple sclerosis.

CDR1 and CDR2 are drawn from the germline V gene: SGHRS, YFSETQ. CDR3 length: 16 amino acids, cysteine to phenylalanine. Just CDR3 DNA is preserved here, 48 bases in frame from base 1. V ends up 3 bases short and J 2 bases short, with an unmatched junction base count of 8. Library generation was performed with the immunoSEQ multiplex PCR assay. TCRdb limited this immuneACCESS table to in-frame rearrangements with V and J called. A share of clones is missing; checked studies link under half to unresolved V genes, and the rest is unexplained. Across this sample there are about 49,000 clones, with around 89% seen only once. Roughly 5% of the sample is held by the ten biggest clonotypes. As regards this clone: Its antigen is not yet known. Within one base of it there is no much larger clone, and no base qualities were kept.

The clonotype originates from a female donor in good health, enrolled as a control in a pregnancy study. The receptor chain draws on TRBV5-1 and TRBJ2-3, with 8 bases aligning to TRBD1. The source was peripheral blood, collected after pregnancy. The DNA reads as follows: TGCGCCAGCAGCTCATATGGGACAGGTAACACAGATACGCAGTATTTT. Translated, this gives CASSSYGTGNTDTQYF.